Below, 19 T cell receptor beta chains from the same sample are listed, as sequenced in a study of CD8 T cells in Susac syndrome (dated by TCRdb to about 2019). Library construction relied on the immunoSEQ multiplex PCR assay. RNA was extracted using the RNeasy kit, and about 0.5 to 1 microgram was reverse transcribed with random hexamers. TCRdb passed the public sequencing reads through fastp at Q25 and MiXCR, retaining productive beta sequences. Each record represents a unique CDR3 protein, reported with the most common genes and DNA among its rows. The sample profile shows roughly 190,000 distinct CDR3 sequences; 90% to 95% of them were found once. The ten largest clones take up around 0.1% of the sample. The material sequenced was CD4+ T cells from PBMCs. Receptors originate from a human donor with Susac syndrome.

The chain has TRBV5-4 and TRBJ2-3; TRBD1 agrees at 8 bases. The CDR3 extends over 14 amino acids. Trimming cost V 1 base and J 3 bases; bases outside gene matches: 1. The germline gives CDR1 SGHNT, CDR2 YYREEE (reference sequence). CDR3 bases: TGTGCCAGCAGCTTGCAGGGGGCAACAGATACGCAGTATTTT. Translation gives CASSLQGATDTQYF.

The chain couples TRBV24-1 to TRBJ2-5; tentative D call: TRBD2 (5 bases). Germline V gene data show CDR1 as KGHDR and CDR2 as SFDVKD. The CDR3 spans 14 residues. V dropped 9 bases and J dropped 0 bases, with 13 bases sitting between them. The CDR3 is CATAGAPNQETQYF. The CDR3 DNA follows: TGTGCCACCGCGGGTGCTCCTAACCAAGAGACCCAGTACTTC.

This chain uses TRBV5-1 with TRBJ2-2; the D is unclear. This CDR3 has 16 amino acids. V was clipped by 4 bases and J by 2 bases, with 15 bases between them. The germline CDR1 and CDR2 sequences are SGHRS and YFSETQ. The CDR3 reads CASSLRALPNTGELFF. CDR3 nucleotides: TGCGCCAGCAGCCTAAGGGCTCTACCTAACACCGGGGAGCTGTTTTTT. Using reference TRBV5-1 and TRBJ2-2 for the parts outside the CDR3, the full variable domain is KAGVTQTPRYLIKTRGQQVTLSCSPISGHRSVSWYQQTPGQGLQFLFEYFSETQRNKGNFPGRFSGRQFSNSRSEMNVSTLELGDSALYLCASSLRALPNTGELFFGEGSRLTVL.

This clonotype has just a few counts. This chain links TRBV27 with TRBJ2-7; D gene unclear. Germline-derived CDR1 and CDR2 are MNHEY and SMNVEV (reference sequence). The CDR3 covers 13 residues. The ends were cut back, 6 bases at V and 6 bases at J, with 15 bases in the middle. CDR3 DNA: TGTGCCAGCAGACCCCCGGTAGCAGGCGAGCAGTACTTC. It translates to CASRPPVAGEQYF.

This sequence joins TRBV5-4 and TRBJ2-1; D call uncertain. V was trimmed by 2 bases and J by 1 base, leaving 13 bases between them. Germline CDR1 and CDR2: SGHNT and YYREEE (reference sequence). This CDR3 comprises 16 residues. CDR3 in DNA: TGTGCCAGCAGCTTAAATCAAGCGCTGTCCTACAATGAGCAGTTCTTC. Translated: CASSLNQALSYNEQFF.

The chain couples TRBV24-1 to TRBJ2-3; D is unclear. The length of the CDR3 is 11 residues. Trimming pared 6 bases from V and 4 bases from J, leaving 4 bases between. From germline, CDR1 is KGHDR and CDR2 SFDVKD. Here the CDR3 DNA reads TGTGCCACCAGTTCTCCAGATACGCAGTATTTT. Its translation: CATSSPDTQYF.

V is TRBV7-3 and J is TRBJ1-1, with 8 bases aligning to TRBD1. The CDR3 runs to 14 residues. Germline V gene data show CDR1 as SGHTA and CDR2 as FQGTGA. After removal of 4 bases from V and 5 bases from J, the junction contained 6 bases not matched to a gene. CDR3 protein: CASSSQGAGTEAFF. CDR3 DNA: TGTGCCAGCAGCTCGCAGGGGGCGGGTACTGAAGCTTTCTTT.

This clonotype has just one count. The J gene is TRBJ1-2, the V gene TRBV7-8; the match to TRBD1 covers 12 bases. Germline V gene lookup returns CDR1 SGHVS and CDR2 FQNEAQ. J lost 11 bases, V lost 5 bases, and 12 bases had no gene match. This CDR3 comprises 15 residues. CDR3 protein: CASSASGTGGASYTF. The CDR3 bases are TGTGCCAGCAGCGCTTCCGGGACAGGGGGCGCTTCATACACCTTC.

V gene TRBV2 combines with J gene TRBJ2-3, with D unresolved. Germline V gene lookup returns CDR1 SNHLY and CDR2 FYNNEI. Trimming cost V 7 bases and J 6 bases, with 8 bases left between them. CDR3 size: 11 residues. The CDR3: CASTGSDTQYF. The CDR3 DNA is TGTGCCAGCACCGGATCGGATACGCAGTATTTT.

The V call is TRBV27, the J call TRBJ2-3; possible D gene TRBD1, 5 bases. Trimming left V 8 bases short and J 0 bases short, with 12 bases between. Germline CDR1 MNHEY, CDR2 SMNVEV (reference sequence). This CDR3 region has 14 residues. The CDR3 sequence: CASQKGQSTDTQYF. The CDR3 DNA reads as TGTGCCAGCCAGAAGGGGCAGAGCACAGATACGCAGTATTTT.

V is TRBV5-1 and J is TRBJ2-1; 8 nucleotides agree with TRBD1. The CDR3 covers 15 residues. Germline V lookup: CDR1 SGHRS, CDR2 YFSETQ. V lost 4 bases, J lost 6 bases, and 9 bases stayed unmatched. Here the CDR3 DNA reads TGCGCCAGCAGCGAGACAGGGGAAGAGGGCAATGAGCAGTTCTTC. This gives the protein CASSETGEEGNEQFF. The whole variable domain, filled in from reference TRBV5-1 and TRBJ2-1, reads KAGVTQTPRYLIKTRGQQVTLSCSPISGHRSVSWYQQTPGQGLQFLFEYFSETQRNKGNFPGRFSGRQFSNSRSEMNVSTLELGDSALYLCASSETGEEGNEQFFGPGTRLTVL.

V and J are TRBV5-1 and TRBJ2-7; D is unclear. From germline, CDR1 is SGHRS and CDR2 YFSETQ. The CDR3 is made up of 15 amino acids. The V gene lost 0 bases and the J gene lost 0 bases, with 10 bases spanning the gap. The chain's CDR3 is CASSLGLESSYEQYF. In DNA, the CDR3 is TGCGCCAGCAGCTTGGGTCTGGAGAGCTCCTACGAGCAGTACTTC.

The chain combines TRBV14 with TRBJ2-1; D possibly corresponds to TRBD1 (6 bases). Trimming took 1 base from V and 4 from J, leaving 14 bases between them. This CDR3 is 16 amino acids long. Germline CDR1 and CDR2: SGHDN and FVKESK. The CDR3 nucleotides read TGTGCCAGCAGCCAAGCATCCGGGACACCTTACAATGAGCAGTTCTTC. This gives the protein CASSQASGTPYNEQFF.

This rearrangement joins TRBV12-3 or TRBV12-4 to TRBJ2-5; 10 bases are a match to TRBD2. V shed 7 bases, J shed 4 bases, and the junction held 6 bases outside the gene matches. This CDR3 region has 14 residues. CDR3 amino acids: CASTRAGGPETQYF. CDR3 bases: TGTGCCAGCACAAGAGCGGGGGGGCCAGAGACCCAGTACTTC.

This clonotype has only one observation. This chain uses TRBV2 with TRBJ1-1, with D unclear. The CDR3 runs to 11 residues. V was clipped by 5 bases and J by 8 bases, with 9 bases between them. Germline assignment: CDR1 SNHLY and CDR2 FYNNEI. CDR3 nucleotides: TGTGCCAGCAGTAGGCCCATAGAAGCTTTCTTT. Encoded protein: CASSRPIEAFF.

J is TRBJ1-1 and V is TRBV12-3 or TRBV12-4; D not resolved. V dropped 6 bases and J dropped 3 bases, with 20 bases sitting between them. The CDR3 sequence is 16 residues long. CDR3 sequence reads: CASRRPEDFGDTEAFF. Written as DNA, the CDR3 is TGTGCCAGCAGGCGGCCGGAGGACTTTGGGGACACTGAAGCTTTCTTT.

The chain is built from TRBV2 and TRBJ1-2, with D unresolved. CDR1 SNHLY and CDR2 FYNNEI come from the germline V gene. The CDR3 is 12 amino acids. V lost 4 bases and J 7 bases, leaving 10 bases between the germline ends. CDR3 residues: CASSVVAGGYTF. The DNA for the CDR3 is TGTGCCAGCAGTGTGGTCGCCGGTGGCTACACCTTC.

The gene calls are TRBV12-3 or TRBV12-4 and TRBJ2-7; the match to TRBD2 covers 8 bases. The CDR3 length is 14 residues. Unmatched junction bases numbered 6, after V lost 6 bases and J lost 2 bases. The CDR3 DNA reads TGTGCCAGCAGCACCGGGACTAGTCCCTACGAGCAGTACTTC. Protein sequence: CASSTGTSPYEQYF.

The sample holds one count of this clonotype. The rearrangement joins TRBV4-1 to TRBJ1-2, with D uncertain. The CDR3 runs to 15 residues. The V end was cut by 0 bases, the J end by 0 bases, with 8 bases between. From germline, CDR1 is MGHRA and CDR2 YSYEKL. CDR3 amino acids: CASSQDVDPNYGYTF. The CDR3 DNA sequence: TGCGCCAGCAGCCAAGATGTTGACCCTAACTATGGCTACACCTTC.